Here is one TCR beta chain with its context. Its specificity is not known. The authors made TCR beta libraries by quantitative 5'-RACE with molecular barcodes. TCRdb re-derived calls from the 5' RACE reads in MiXCR, one entry per CDR3 protein. Of approximately 500,000 distinct CDR3 sequences listed, more than 9.5% are singletons. These data come from a study of CD8 T cells in ankylosing spondylitis. Whole-study findings and limits: As reported, disease-linked clones showed significant enrichment in matched ankylosing spondylitis synovial fluid. Made up of eight highly homologous variants, a TCR beta motif appeared characteristic of ankylosing spondylitis blood. Earlier reports found some motif variants in synovial fluid and blood in reactive arthritis. CD8+ cells made up the disease-linked clones, which were relatively rare in peripheral blood.

Germline assignment: CDR1 SGHDT and CDR2 YYEEEE. Unmatched junction bases numbered 10, after V lost 0 bases and J lost 2 bases. The CDR3 extends over 18 amino acids. The sequence came from a male donor with ankylosing spondylitis. The V gene is TRBV5-6, the J gene TRBJ1-2; 10 bases agree with TRBD1. The sample comprised blood, either unsorted or a sorted T cell fraction (not recorded which). The CDR3, as DNA: TGTGCCAGCAGCTTGGGACCACCAAGGACAGGGGGAAACTATGGCTACACCTTC. Translated, it gives CASSLGPPRTGGNYGYTF.